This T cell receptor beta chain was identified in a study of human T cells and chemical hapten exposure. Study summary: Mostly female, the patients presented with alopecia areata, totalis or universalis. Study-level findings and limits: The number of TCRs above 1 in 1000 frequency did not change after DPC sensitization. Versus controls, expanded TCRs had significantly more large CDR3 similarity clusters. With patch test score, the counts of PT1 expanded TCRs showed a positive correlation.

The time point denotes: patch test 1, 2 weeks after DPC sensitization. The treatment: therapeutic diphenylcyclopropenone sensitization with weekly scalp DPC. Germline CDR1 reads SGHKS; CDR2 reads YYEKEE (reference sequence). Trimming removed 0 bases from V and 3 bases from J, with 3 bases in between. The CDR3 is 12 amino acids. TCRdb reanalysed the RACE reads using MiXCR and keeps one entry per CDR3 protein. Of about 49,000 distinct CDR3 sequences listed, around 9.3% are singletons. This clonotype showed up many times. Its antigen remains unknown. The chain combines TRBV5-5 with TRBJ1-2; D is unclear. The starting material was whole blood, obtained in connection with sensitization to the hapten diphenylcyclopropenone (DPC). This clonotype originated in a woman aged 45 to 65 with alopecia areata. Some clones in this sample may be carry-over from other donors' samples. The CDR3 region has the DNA TGTGCCAGCAGCTTGGAAGACTATGGCTACACCTTC. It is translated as CASSLEDYGYTF.